This T cell receptor (beta chain) was captured by sequencing in a study of OX40 agonist ivuxolimab in advanced cancers. At the level of the whole study: Ivuxolimab, which targeted the costimulatory receptor OX40 (CD134), was an agonistic, fully human IgG2 monoclonal antibody. Partial responses occurred in three dose-escalation patients: two with cutaneous melanoma and one with hepatocellular carcinoma. In the dose-escalation cohort, around 80% of patients were male, and the mean age was 60 years with a range of 23 to 79. Of the approximately 54 patients in dose escalation, 19 had hepatocellular carcinoma, approximately 15 had melanoma, 9 had renal cell carcinoma and 9 had head and neck cancer. Peripheral TCRbeta sequencing aimed to test whether ivuxolimab altered TCR sequence diversity and caused clonal T-cell expansion. Prior anti-PD-1, anti-PD-L1 or anti-CTLA-4 therapy was permitted, and 40% of dose-escalation patients had received checkpoint inhibitors. Intravenous ivuxolimab was administered to patients every 2 weeks at six dose levels: 0.01, 0.1, 0.3, 1.5, 3 and 10 mg/kg. The monotherapy dose-escalation portion (N ≈ 56 patients) of the phase I ivuxolimab trial is reported in the paper. Overall study results and their limits: The antigen specificity of the peripheral T cells that underwent clonal expansion was not determined. Low levels of normalized T-cell clonal expansion were also seen in some patients who did not respond. Partial responders in the 0.1-3.0 mg/kg groups had among the lowest normalized peripheral clonal expansion, especially among CD8+ T cells. Clonal expansion of both CD4+ and CD8+ blood T cells was observed from baseline to week 6 at doses 0.1 to 3.0 mg/kg. After ivuxolimab, CD8+ T cells had more expanded clones than CD4+ T cells on average.

A word on this clone: The antigen it binds to is not known. There are no base qualities to consult, and no much larger clone falls within one base.

The CDR1 and CDR2 encoded by the germline V gene are SGHTA and FQGNSA. The CDR3 goes from the cysteine to the phenylalanine over 17 residues. The only DNA kept is the CDR3, 51 bases in frame from the first base. V is pruned by 3 bases and J by 0 bases, leaving 4 bases of the junction without a gene match. To sequence the TCRbeta CDR3 region, genomic DNA was isolated from the sorted cells. TCRbeta CDR3 regions were sequenced using the immunoSEQ Assay. Imported from immuneACCESS, the table was reduced by TCRdb to in-frame sequences with V and J called. These copies leave out some clones; in studies compared against another copy, an unresolved V gene accounts for under half, and the cause of the remainder is not known. In this sample the table shows 65,000 to 75,000 clones, about 85% of which occur a single time. The ten largest clones add up to around 2% of the sample. The trial excluded patients who had a history of autoimmune disease or were on systemic immunosuppression. In every dose cohort, peripheral blood was drawn for TCR sequencing at baseline, cycle 4 day 1, and cycle 7 day 1. Samples were obtained from an open-label, multicenter, first-in-human phase I dose-escalation trial of ivuxolimab. Adults with locally advanced or metastatic melanoma, renal cell carcinoma, hepatocellular carcinoma or head and neck squamous cell carcinoma were enrolled in the trial. Before TCR sequencing, CD4+ T cells and CD8+ T cells were sorted from peripheral blood as separate populations.

The chain joins TRBV7-2 to TRBJ2-3; TRBD2 fits 12 bases in the junction. The specimen comprised CD4+ or CD8+ T cells sorted from blood, sampled in a trial of the OX40 agonist ivuxolimab. The TCR comes from an adult with an advanced solid tumor such as melanoma, head and neck, liver or kidney cancer. The CDR3 corresponds to CASSFSGTSGSTDTQYF. The sequenced DNA is TGTGCCAGCAGCTTTTCCGGGACTAGCGGGAGCACAGATACGCAGTATTTT.